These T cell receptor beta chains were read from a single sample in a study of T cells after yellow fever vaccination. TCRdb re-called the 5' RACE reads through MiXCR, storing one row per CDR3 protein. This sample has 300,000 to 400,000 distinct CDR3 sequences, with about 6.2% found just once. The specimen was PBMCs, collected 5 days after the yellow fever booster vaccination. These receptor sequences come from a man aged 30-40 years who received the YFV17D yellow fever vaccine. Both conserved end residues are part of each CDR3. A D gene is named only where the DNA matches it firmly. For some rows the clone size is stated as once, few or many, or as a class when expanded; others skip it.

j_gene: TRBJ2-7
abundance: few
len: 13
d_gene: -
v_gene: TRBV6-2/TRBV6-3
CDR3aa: CASRTERYAEQYF
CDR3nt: TGTGCCAGCCGGACAGAACGCTACGCCGAGCAGTACTTC

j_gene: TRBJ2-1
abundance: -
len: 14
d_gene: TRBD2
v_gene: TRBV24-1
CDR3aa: CATSAGTSGNEQFF
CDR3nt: TGTGCCACCAGTGCCGGGACTAGCGGGAACGAGCAGTTCTTC

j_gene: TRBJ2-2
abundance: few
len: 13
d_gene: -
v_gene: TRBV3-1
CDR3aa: CASSQVLPGELFF
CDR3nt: TGTGCCAGCAGCCAAGTTCTCCCCGGGGAGCTGTTTTTT

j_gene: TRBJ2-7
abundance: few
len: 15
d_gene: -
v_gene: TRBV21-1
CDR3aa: CASSVCLSGTCEQYF
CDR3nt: TGTGCCAGCAGCGTTTGTTTATCCGGGACTTGTGAGCAGTACTTC

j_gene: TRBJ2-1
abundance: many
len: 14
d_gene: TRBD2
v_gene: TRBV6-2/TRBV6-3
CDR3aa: CASSYGGAYNEQFF
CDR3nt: TGTGCCAGCAGTTATGGGGGGGCCTACAATGAGCAGTTCTTC

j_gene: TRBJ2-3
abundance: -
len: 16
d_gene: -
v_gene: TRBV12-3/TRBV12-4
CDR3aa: CASSFSLAHETDTQYF
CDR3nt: TGTGCCAGCAGTTTCTCTCTAGCCCACGAAACAGATACGCAGTATTTT

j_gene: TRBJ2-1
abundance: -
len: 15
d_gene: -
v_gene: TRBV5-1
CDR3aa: CASSPGQSRHNEQFF
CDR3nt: TGCGCCAGCAGCCCCGGACAATCCCGCCACAATGAGCAGTTCTTC

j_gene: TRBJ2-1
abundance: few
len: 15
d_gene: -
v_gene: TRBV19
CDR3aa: CASSIFGGGSDEQFF
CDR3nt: TGTGCCAGTAGTATATTCGGGGGAGGAAGCGATGAGCAGTTCTTC

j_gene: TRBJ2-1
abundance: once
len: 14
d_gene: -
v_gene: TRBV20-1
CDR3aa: CSAILFSPYNGQFF
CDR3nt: TGCAGTGCCATTCTTTTTTCCCCCTACAATGGGCAGTTCTTC

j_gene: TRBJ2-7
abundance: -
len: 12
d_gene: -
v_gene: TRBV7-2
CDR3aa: CASSFTSSEQYF
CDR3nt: TGTGCCAGCAGCTTCACTTCCTCCGAGCAGTACTTC

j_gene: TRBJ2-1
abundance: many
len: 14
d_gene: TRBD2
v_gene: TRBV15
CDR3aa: CATSSRLAVWEQFF
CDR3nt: TGTGCCACCAGCAGTCGACTAGCGGTATGGGAGCAGTTCTTC

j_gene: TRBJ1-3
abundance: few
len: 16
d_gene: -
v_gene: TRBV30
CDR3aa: CAWSISRTSSGNTIYF
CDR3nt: TGTGCCTGGAGTATTTCTAGGACGTCCTCTGGAAACACCATATATTTT

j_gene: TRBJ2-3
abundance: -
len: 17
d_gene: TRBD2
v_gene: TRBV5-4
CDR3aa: CASSLSLAGERTDTQYF
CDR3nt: TGTGCCAGCAGCCTAAGTCTAGCGGGAGAAAGAACAGATACGCAGTATTTT

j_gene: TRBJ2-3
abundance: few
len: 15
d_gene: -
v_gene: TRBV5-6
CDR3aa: CASSQGPISTDTQYF
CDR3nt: TGTGCCAGCAGCCAGGGACCGATTAGCACAGATACGCAGTATTTT

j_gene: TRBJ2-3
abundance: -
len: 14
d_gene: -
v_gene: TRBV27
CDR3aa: CASSLRFSTDTQYF
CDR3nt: TGTGCCAGCAGTTTAAGATTTAGCACAGATACGCAGTATTTT

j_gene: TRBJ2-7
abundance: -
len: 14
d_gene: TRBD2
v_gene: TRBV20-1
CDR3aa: CSARSPLAGDEQYF
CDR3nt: TGCAGTGCTAGATCCCCACTAGCGGGAGACGAGCAGTACTTC

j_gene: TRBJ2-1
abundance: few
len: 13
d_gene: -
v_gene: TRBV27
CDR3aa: CASRLAPYNEQFF
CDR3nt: TGTGCCAGCAGACTAGCTCCCTACAATGAGCAGTTCTTC

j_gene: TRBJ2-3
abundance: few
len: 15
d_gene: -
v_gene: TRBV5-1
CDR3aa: CASKVAAGSTDTQYF
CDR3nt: TGCGCCAGCAAGGTTGCAGCAGGGAGCACAGATACGCAGTATTTT

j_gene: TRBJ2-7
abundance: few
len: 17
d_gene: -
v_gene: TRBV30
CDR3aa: CAWSVRPSGTELYEQYF
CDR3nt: TGTGCCTGGAGTGTACGACCGTCCGGGACGGAACTTTACGAGCAGTACTTC

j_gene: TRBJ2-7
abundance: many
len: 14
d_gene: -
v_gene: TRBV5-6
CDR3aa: CASSLGGTGYEQYF
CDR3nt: TGTGCCAGCAGCTTAGGAGGGACGGGGTACGAGCAGTACTTC

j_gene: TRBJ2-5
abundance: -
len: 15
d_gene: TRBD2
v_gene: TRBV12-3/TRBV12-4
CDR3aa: CASRGLAGGMETQYF
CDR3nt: TGTGCCAGCAGGGGACTAGCGGGAGGTATGGAGACCCAGTACTTC

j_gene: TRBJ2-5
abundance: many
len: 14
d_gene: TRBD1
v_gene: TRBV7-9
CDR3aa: CASSPDRIQETQYF
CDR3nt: TGTGCCAGCAGCCCGGACAGGATTCAAGAGACCCAGTACTTC

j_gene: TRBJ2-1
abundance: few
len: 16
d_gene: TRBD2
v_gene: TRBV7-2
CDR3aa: CASRKLSGVSYNEQFF
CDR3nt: TGTGCCAGCAGAAAGTTAAGCGGGGTCTCCTACAATGAGCAGTTCTTC

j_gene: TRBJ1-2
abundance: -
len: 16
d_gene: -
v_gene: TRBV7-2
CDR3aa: CASSPSPGRGNYGYTF
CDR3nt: TGTGCCAGCAGCCCATCACCCGGGAGAGGAAACTATGGCTACACCTTC

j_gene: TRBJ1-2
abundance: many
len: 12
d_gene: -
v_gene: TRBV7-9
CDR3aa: CASSLKKYGYTF
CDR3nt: TGTGCCAGCAGCCTCAAGAAGTATGGCTACACCTTC

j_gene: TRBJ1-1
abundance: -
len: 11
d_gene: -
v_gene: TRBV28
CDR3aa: CASSFLTEAFF
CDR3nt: TGTGCCAGCAGTTTTCTAACTGAAGCTTTCTTT

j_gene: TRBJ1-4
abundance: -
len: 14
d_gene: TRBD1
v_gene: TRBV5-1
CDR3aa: CASSSRDSREKLFF
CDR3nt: TGCGCCAGCAGCTCCCGGGACAGTCGAGAAAAACTGTTTTTT

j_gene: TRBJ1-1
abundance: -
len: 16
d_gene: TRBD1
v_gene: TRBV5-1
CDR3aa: CASSFSPTGLNTEAFF
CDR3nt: TGCGCCAGCAGCTTTTCCCCGACAGGGTTGAACACTGAAGCTTTCTTT

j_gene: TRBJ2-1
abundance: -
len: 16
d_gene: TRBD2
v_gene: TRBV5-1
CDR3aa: CASSLDSGSVYNEQFF
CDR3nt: TGCGCCAGCAGCTTGGATAGCGGGAGCGTCTACAATGAGCAGTTCTTC

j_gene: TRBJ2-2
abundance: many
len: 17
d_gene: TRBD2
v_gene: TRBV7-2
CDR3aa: CASSLVSGRARTGELFF
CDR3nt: TGTGCCAGCAGCTTAGTTAGCGGGAGGGCCCGTACCGGGGAGCTGTTTTTT

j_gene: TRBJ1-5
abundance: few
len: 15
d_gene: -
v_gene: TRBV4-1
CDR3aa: CASSPTRGVSQPQHF
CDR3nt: TGCGCCAGCAGCCCCACACGGGGGGTAAGTCAGCCCCAGCATTTT

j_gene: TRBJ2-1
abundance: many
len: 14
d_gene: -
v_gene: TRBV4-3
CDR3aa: CASSQDYGYNEQFF
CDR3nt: TGCGCCAGCAGCCAAGATTACGGATACAATGAGCAGTTCTTC